The 7 T cell receptor beta chains below all came from one sample that was sequenced in a study of T cells in Graves' hyperthyroidism and ophthalmopathy. The CDR3 regions of TCR beta were amplified from RNA transcripts. A first-round RT-PCR of the TCR CDR3 used the HTBI primer set. TCRdb redid the calling of the multiplex PCR reads with MiXCR, one entry per CDR3 protein. The sample yields fewer than 900,000 distinct CDR3 sequences, about 19% seen once. The specimen was blood. Receptors were obtained from a woman between 50 and 59 years old with Graves' hyperthyroidism that later progressed to Graves' ophthalmopathy.

This clonotype was counted between two and nine times. The rearrangement joins TRBV19 to TRBJ1-4; D gene uncertain. The CDR3 runs to 14 residues. Germline CDR1 is LNHDA and CDR2 is SQIVND (reference sequence). The V gene lost 8 bases and the J gene lost 2 bases, with 12 bases spanning the gap. The CDR3 is CASGNIRTNEKLFF. DNA of the CDR3: TGTGCCAGTGGAAACATTCGGACTAATGAAAAACTGTTTTTT.

The gene calls are TRBV4-2 and TRBJ2-1; perhaps TRBD2 as D (6 bases). In germline, CDR1 is LGHNA, CDR2 YNFKEQ. CDR3 length: 14 residues. V dropped 1 base and J dropped 7 bases, with 11 bases sitting between them. The CDR3 sequence: CASSQGDSRNEQFF. Here the CDR3 DNA reads TGTGCCAGCAGCCAAGGGGACTCCCGGAATGAGCAGTTCTTC.

This clonotype was counted a few times. The chain combines TRBV5-6 with TRBJ2-5; D is undetermined. Germline V gene lookup returns CDR1 SGHDT and CDR2 YYEEEE. This CDR3 contains 16 residues. The ends were cut back, 1 base at V and 5 bases at J, with 18 bases in the middle. The CDR3 protein is CASSLQRISLWETQYF. Here the CDR3 DNA reads TGTGCCAGCAGCTTGCAACGGATCAGTCTGTGGGAGACCCAGTACTTC.

This clonotype was detected ten times or more. This chain connects TRBV12-3 or TRBV12-4 to TRBJ2-5; either TRBD1 or TRBD2 may fit D (5 bases each). The V end was cut by 4 bases, the J end by 2 bases, with 8 bases between. The CDR3 runs 13 residues. In DNA form, the CDR3 reads TGTGCCAGCAGTTGGGACGTACAAGAGACCCAGTACTTC. Translated, it gives CASSWDVQETQYF.

In its sample, this clonotype was seen many times. V is TRBV5-1 and J is TRBJ1-1; 7 positions match TRBD1. The CDR3 is 14 residues long. V lost 7 bases, J lost 3 bases, and 9 bases stayed unmatched. CDR1 and CDR2 (germline): SGHRS, YFSETQ. This CDR3 reads CASGTGTDYTEAFF. The CDR3 bases are TGCGCCAGCGGTACCGGGACAGACTACACTGAAGCTTTCTTT.

A note on this clonotype: This may come from a read error, since a much larger clone is one base off. The chain links TRBV3-1 to TRBJ1-1; 7 bases map to TRBD1. Per the germline V gene, CDR1 is LGHDT and CDR2 is YNNKEL (reference sequence). This CDR3 is built from 13 residues. The CDR3: CASSSTGVTEALF. The CDR3 coding sequence is TGTGCCAGCAGCTCTACAGGGGTCACTGAAGCTCTCTTT.

The chain is built from TRBV7-6 and TRBJ2-5; no definite D call. This CDR3 contains 13 residues. In germline, CDR1 is SGHVS, CDR2 FNYEAQ. Trimming removed 2 bases from V and 5 bases from J, with 9 bases in between. The CDR3 loop is CASSLTRWETQYF. In DNA, the CDR3 is TGTGCCAGCAGCTTAACGCGTTGGGAGACCCAGTACTTC.